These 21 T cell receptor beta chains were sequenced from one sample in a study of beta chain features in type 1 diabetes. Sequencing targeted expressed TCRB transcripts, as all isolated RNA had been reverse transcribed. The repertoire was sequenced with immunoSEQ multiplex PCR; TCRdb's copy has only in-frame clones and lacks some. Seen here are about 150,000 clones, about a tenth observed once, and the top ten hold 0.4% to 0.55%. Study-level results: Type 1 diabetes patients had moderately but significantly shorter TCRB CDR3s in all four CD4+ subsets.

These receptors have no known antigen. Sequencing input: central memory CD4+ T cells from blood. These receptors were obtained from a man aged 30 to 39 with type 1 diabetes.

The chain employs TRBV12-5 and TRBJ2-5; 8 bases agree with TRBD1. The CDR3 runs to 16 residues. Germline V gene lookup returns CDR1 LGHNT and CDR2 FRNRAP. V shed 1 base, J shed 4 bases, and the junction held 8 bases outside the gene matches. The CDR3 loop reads CASGLGGDRGLETQYF. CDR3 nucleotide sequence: TGTGCTAGTGGTTTGGGGGGCGACAGGGGCTTAGAGACCCAGTACTTC.

The CDR3 sequence is CATSRDQGREQFF. In nucleotides, the CDR3 is TGTGCCACCAGCAGAGATCAGGGGCGTGAGCAGTTCTTC. This rearrangement joins TRBV15 to TRBJ2-1, with D perhaps matching TRBD1 (6 bases). CDR1 is LNHNV, CDR2 YYDKDF, per germline (reference sequence). The germline V and J ends were trimmed by 0 bases and 9 bases, with 9 bases remaining between them. The CDR3 loop spans 13 amino acids. The full variable domain, its missing parts supplied by reference TRBV15 and TRBJ2-1, is DAMVIQNPRYQVTQFGKPVTLSCSQTLNHNVMYWYQQKSSQAPKLLFHYYDKDFNNEADTPDNFQSRRPNTSFCFLDIRSPGLGDTAMYLCATSRDQGREQFFGPGTRLTVL.

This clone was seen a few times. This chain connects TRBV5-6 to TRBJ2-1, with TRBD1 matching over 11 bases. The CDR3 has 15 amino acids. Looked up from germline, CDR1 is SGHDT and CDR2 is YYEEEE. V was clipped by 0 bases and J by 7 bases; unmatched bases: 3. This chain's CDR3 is CASSLGDRGANEQFF. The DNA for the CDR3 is TGTGCCAGCAGCTTGGGGGACAGGGGGGCGAATGAGCAGTTCTTC.

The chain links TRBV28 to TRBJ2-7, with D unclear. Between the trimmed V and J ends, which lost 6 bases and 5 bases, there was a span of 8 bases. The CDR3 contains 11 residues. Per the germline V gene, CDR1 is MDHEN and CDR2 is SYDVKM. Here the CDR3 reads CASSLGDEQYF. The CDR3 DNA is TGTGCCAGCAGCCTAGGCGACGAGCAGTACTTC.

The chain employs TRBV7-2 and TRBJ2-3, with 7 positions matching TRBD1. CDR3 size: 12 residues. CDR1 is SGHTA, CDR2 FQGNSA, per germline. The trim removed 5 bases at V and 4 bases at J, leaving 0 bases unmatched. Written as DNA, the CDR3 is TGTGCCAGCAGCCAGGGGGCAGATACGCAGTATTTT. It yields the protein CASSQGADTQYF.

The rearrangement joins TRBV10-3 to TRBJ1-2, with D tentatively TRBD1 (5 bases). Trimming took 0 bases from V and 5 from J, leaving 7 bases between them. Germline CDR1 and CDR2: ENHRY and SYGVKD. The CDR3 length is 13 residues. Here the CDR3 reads CAISESTVYGYTF. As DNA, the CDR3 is TGTGCCATCAGTGAGTCGACAGTGTATGGCTACACCTTC.

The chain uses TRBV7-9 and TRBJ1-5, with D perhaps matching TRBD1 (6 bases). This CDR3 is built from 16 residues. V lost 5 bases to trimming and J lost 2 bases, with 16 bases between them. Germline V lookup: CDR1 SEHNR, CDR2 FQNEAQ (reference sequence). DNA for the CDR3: TGTGCCAGCAGCCCGTTGGGGGGGCTGGGCAATCAGCCCCAGCATTTT. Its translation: CASSPLGGLGNQPQHF. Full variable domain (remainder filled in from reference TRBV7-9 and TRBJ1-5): DTGVSQNPRHKITKRGQNVTFRCDPISEHNRLYWYRQTLGQGPEFLTYFQNEAQLEKSRLLSDRFSAERPKGSFSTLEIQRTEQGDSAMYLCASSPLGGLGNQPQHFGDGTRLSIL.

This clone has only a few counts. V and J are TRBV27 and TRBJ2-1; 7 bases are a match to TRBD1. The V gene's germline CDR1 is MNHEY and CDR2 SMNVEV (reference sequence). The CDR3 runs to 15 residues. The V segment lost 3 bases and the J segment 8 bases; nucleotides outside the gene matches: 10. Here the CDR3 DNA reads TGTGCCAGCAGTTTGGTACAGGGGTATCGGGATGAGCAGTTCTTC. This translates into CASSLVQGYRDEQFF.

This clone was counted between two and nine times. CDR3 nucleotide sequence: TGTGCCAGCACCCGGGAGGGCACAGATACGCAGTATTTT. Translated: CASTREGTDTQYF. The chain links TRBV5-4 to TRBJ2-3; the match to TRBD2 covers 7 bases. Trimming cost V 6 bases and J 1 base; bases outside gene matches: 2. The length of the CDR3 is 13 residues. CDR1 SGHNT and CDR2 YYREEE come from the germline V gene (reference sequence).

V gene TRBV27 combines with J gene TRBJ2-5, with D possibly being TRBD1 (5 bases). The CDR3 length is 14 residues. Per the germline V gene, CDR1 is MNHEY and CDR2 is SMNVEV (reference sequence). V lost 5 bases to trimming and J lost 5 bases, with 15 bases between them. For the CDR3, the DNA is TGTGCCAGCAGTCCCATGGGGCAGGGTGAGACCCAGTACTTC. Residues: CASSPMGQGETQYF.

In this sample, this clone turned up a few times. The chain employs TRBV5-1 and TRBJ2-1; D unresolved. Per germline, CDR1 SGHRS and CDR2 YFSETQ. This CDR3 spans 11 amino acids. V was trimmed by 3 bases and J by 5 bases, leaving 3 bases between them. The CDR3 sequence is CASSYNNEQFF. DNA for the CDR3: TGCGCCAGCAGCTATAACAATGAGCAGTTCTTC.

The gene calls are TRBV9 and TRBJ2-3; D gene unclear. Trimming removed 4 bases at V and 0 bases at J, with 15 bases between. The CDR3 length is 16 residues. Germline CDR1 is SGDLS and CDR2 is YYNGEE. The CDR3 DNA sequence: TGTGCCAGCAGCTTCTCCCGGGTCTCTAGCACAGATACGCAGTATTTT. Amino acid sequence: CASSFSRVSSTDTQYF.

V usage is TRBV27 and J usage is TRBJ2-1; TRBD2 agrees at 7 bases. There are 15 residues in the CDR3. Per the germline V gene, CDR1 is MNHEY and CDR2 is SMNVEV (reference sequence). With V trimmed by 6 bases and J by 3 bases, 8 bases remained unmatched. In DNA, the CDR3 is TGTGCCAGCAGACCTAATAGCGGGTACTACAATGAGCAGTTCTTC. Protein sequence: CASRPNSGYYNEQFF.

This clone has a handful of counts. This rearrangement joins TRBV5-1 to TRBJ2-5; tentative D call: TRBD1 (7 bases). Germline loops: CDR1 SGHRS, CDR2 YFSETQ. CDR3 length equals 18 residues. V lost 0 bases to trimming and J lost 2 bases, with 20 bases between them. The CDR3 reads CASSLGPVRGTDQETQYF. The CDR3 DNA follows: TGCGCCAGCAGCTTGGGGCCTGTCCGGGGGACAGATCAAGAGACCCAGTACTTC.

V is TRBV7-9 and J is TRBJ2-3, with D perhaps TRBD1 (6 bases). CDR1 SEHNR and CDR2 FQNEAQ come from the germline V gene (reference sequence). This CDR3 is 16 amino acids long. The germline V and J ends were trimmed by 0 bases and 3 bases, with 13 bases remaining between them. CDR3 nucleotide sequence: TGTGCCAGCAGCTTAGCAGGCAGGGGTGGAACAGATACGCAGTATTTT. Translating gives CASSLAGRGGTDTQYF. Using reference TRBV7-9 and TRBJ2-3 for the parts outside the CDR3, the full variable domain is DTGVSQNPRHKITKRGQNVTFRCDPISEHNRLYWYRQTLGQGPEFLTYFQNEAQLEKSRLLSDRFSAERPKGSFSTLEIQRTEQGDSAMYLCASSLAGRGGTDTQYFGPGTRLTVL.

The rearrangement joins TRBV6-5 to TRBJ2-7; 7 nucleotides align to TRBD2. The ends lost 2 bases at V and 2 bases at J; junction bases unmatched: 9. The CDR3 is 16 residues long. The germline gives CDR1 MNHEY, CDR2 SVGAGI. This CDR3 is CASSYTHASGTYEQYF. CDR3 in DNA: TGTGCCAGCAGTTACACCCACGCTAGCGGAACCTACGAGCAGTACTTC.

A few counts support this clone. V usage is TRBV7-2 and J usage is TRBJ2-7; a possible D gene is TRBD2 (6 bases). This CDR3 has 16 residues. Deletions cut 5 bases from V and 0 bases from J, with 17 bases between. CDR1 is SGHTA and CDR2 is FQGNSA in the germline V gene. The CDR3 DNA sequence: TGTGCCAGCAGCCCGCGGACTATTCTTCTCTCCTACGAGCAGTACTTC. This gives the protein CASSPRTILLSYEQYF.

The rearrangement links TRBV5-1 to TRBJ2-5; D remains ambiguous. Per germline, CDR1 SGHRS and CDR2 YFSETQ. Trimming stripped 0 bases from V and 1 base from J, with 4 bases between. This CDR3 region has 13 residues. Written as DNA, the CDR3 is TGCGCCAGCAGCTTGGGCAGCCAAGAGACCCAGTACTTC. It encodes CASSLGSQETQYF.

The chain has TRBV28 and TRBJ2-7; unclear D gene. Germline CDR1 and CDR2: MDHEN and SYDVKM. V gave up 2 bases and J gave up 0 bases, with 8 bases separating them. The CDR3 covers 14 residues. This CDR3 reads CASSLPASSYEQYF. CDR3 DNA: TGTGCCAGCAGTTTACCCGCCAGCTCCTACGAGCAGTACTTC.

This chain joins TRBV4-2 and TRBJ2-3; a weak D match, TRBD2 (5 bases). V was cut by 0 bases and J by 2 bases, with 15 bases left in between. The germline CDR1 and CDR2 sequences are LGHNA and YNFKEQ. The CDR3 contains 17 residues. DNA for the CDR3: TGTGCCAGCAGCCAAGATCTTCTGCGGGTCTTCACAGATACGCAGTATTTT. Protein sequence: CASSQDLLRVFTDTQYF.

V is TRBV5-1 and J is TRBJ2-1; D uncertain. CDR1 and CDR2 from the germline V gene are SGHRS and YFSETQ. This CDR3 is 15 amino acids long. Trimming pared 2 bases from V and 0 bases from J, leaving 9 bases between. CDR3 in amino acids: CASSLLPASYNEQFF. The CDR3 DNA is TGCGCCAGCAGCTTACTACCGGCCTCCTACAATGAGCAGTTCTTC.